These 32 T cell receptor beta chains originate from one sample sequenced in a study of blood T cell repertoires in COVID-19 (dated by TCRdb to the early 2020s). Receptor amplification or capture employed the immunoSEQ multiplex PCR assay. Sourced from immuneACCESS, this table was stored by TCRdb with only in-frame sequences that have V and J called. A share of the clones is absent; for the studies checked, an unresolved V gene accounts for under half, and the remainder has no known explanation. The sample includes about 520,000 clones, with approximately 85% observed a single time. 3.2% of the sample is in the top ten clones. Sequencing used peripheral blood. The receptors originated from a human donor in a cohort sampled during active COVID-19.

V gene TRBV7-9 combines with J gene TRBJ1-4, with 9 bases fitting TRBD1. The ends lost 5 bases at V and 6 bases at J; junction bases unmatched: 7. Germline V gives CDR1 SEHNR, CDR2 FQNEAQ (reference sequence). The CDR3 contains 15 residues. The CDR3 DNA is TGTGCCAGCAGCCCAAGGGGACAGGGTGATGAAAAACTGTTTTTT. As protein: CASSPRGQGDEKLFF.

The chain employs TRBV19 and TRBJ1-5, with 11 bases matching TRBD1. The CDR3 consists of 15 residues. Germline CDR1 and CDR2: LNHDA and SQIVND (reference sequence). V was pared by 3 bases and J by 9 bases, with 7 bases of the junction left unmatched. The CDR3 region has the DNA TGTGCCAGTAGTATCGGACAGGGGGCCCGCGGGCCCCAGCATTTT. It codes for CASSIGQGARGPQHF.

This chain joins TRBV28 and TRBJ2-7, with TRBD2 identical over 14 bases. V was clipped by 3 bases and J by 4 bases; unmatched bases: 8. This CDR3 region has 17 residues. Germline V CDR1 and CDR2: MDHEN, SYDVKM. CDR3 loop: CASSLGLAGVWSYEQYF. As DNA, the CDR3 is TGTGCCAGCAGTTTGGGACTAGCGGGAGTATGGTCGTACGAGCAGTACTTC.

The J gene is TRBJ1-5, the V gene TRBV28; a possible D gene is TRBD1 (5 bases). Germline values: CDR1 MDHEN, CDR2 SYDVKM. The V gene lost 6 bases and the J gene lost 1 base, with 13 bases spanning the gap. The CDR3 is 15 amino acids. CDR3 nucleotide sequence: TGTGCCAGCAGCCCGGCGGGGGGGAGCAATCAGCCCCAGCATTTT. It yields the protein CASSPAGGSNQPQHF.

The V call is TRBV7-9, the J call TRBJ1-3, with D hard to call. Germline V gene sequence: CDR1 SEHNR, CDR2 FQNEAQ (reference sequence). Trimming took 5 bases from V and 0 from J, leaving 14 bases between them. This CDR3 has 16 residues. The DNA of the CDR3 is TGTGCCAGCAGCCCCTCACAGCACCACTCTGGAAACACCATATATTTT. It codes for CASSPSQHHSGNTIYF.

The chain is built from TRBV7-6 and TRBJ1-4; 8 nucleotides align to TRBD1. With 5 bases clipped from V and 5 bases from J, the junction kept 7 bases outside the gene matches. The CDR3 is 15 amino acids. Germline CDR1 and CDR2: SGHVS and FNYEAQ. The CDR3 loop reads CASSPYRGKNEKLFF. The CDR3 nucleotides are TGTGCCAGCAGCCCCTACAGGGGGAAAAATGAAAAACTGTTTTTT.

This clone was seen only a few times. This CDR3 is CASRPTGGDTEAFF. As DNA, the CDR3 is TGTGCCAGCAGACCGACGGGAGGGGACACTGAAGCTTTCTTT. The rearrangement uses TRBV6-6 and TRBJ1-1; D might be TRBD1 (5 bases). V was pared by 6 bases and J by 3 bases, with 14 bases between. Germline CDR1 and CDR2: MNHNY and SVGAGI (reference sequence). The CDR3 extends over 14 amino acids.

This chain's CDR3 is CASSPGTGVPREQYF. The DNA of the CDR3 is TGTGCCAGCAGCCCCGGGACAGGGGTCCCGCGGGAGCAGTACTTC. The V gene is TRBV6-2 or TRBV6-3, the J gene TRBJ2-7; the match to TRBD1 covers 10 bases. V lost 6 bases, J lost 7 bases, and 12 bases stayed unmatched. The CDR3 covers 15 residues. Germline lookup yields CDR1 MNHEY and CDR2 SVGEGT.

This clone turned up a few times. Here the CDR3 DNA reads TGTGCCAGCAGCCCTAGTAGCCGACTCGGCGAGACCCAGTACTTC. Encoded protein: CASSPSSRLGETQYF. The chain couples TRBV7-9 to TRBJ2-5; D remains unclear. Germline CDR1 reads SEHNR; CDR2 reads FQNEAQ (reference sequence). V was shortened by 5 bases and J by 5 bases, with 18 bases between the two germline ends. The CDR3 loop spans 15 amino acids.

V and J are TRBV5-5 and TRBJ1-1, with a weak D call TRBD1 (5 bases). V was pared by 3 bases and J by 5 bases, with 20 bases between. Germline V gives CDR1 SGHKS, CDR2 YYEKEE (reference sequence). CDR3 size: 16 residues. This CDR3 is CASSWVGISGGTEAFF. The CDR3 DNA reads TGTGCCAGCAGCTGGGTTGGGATTTCTGGGGGGACTGAAGCTTTCTTT.

The rearrangement links TRBV2 to TRBJ1-5; possible D gene TRBD1, 6 bases. Looked up from germline, CDR1 is SNHLY and CDR2 is FYNNEI. Trimming took off 4 bases at V and 5 bases at J, with 12 bases between the two ends. This CDR3 is built from 14 residues. The CDR3 nucleotides are TGTGCCAGCAGTGGCATCAACAGGGATCAGCCCCAGCATTTT. Translating gives CASSGINRDQPQHF.

The genes are TRBV6-5 and TRBJ1-5; D unresolved. Germline-derived CDR1 and CDR2 are MNHEY and SVGAGI. The CDR3 is made up of 14 amino acids. The V end was cut by 7 bases, the J end by 3 bases, with 13 bases between. The CDR3 DNA is TGTGCCAGCACCAACGGAGGGTTCAATCAGCCCCAGCATTTT. Its translation is CASTNGGFNQPQHF.

The CDR3 DNA reads as TGCGCCAGCAGATGGGGGACAGGGGCCAACACTGAAGCTTTCTTT. The encoded protein is CASRWGTGANTEAFF. J is TRBJ1-1 and V is TRBV5-1; 10 bases map to TRBD1. Germline assignment: CDR1 SGHRS and CDR2 YFSETQ. Trimming took 5 bases from V and 2 from J; bases not matched to a gene: 6. The CDR3 contains 15 residues.

The gene calls are TRBV5-5 and TRBJ2-7; D remains unclear. The CDR3 is 14 residues long. CDR1 is SGHKS and CDR2 is YYEKEE in the germline V gene (reference sequence). V gave up 1 base and J gave up 2 bases, with 10 bases separating them. The CDR3: CASSLIVSTYEQYF. CDR3 sequence (DNA): TGTGCCAGCAGCTTGATTGTCAGTACCTACGAGCAGTACTTC.

The chain recombines TRBV28 with TRBJ2-6; weak D call: TRBD2 (6 bases). V dropped 8 bases and J dropped 1 base, with 15 bases sitting between them. Germline V CDR1 and CDR2: MDHEN, SYDVKM. There are 16 residues in the CDR3. The CDR3 DNA reads as TGTGCCAGCCACGGAGGGATTAGGTCTGGGGCCAACGTCCTGACTTTC. This translates into CASHGGIRSGANVLTF. The full variable domain, with the rest looked up from reference TRBV28 and TRBJ2-6, is DVKVTQSSRYLVKRTGEKVFLECVQDMDHENMFWYRQDPGLGLRLIYFSYDVKMKEKGDIPEGYSVSREKKERFSLILESASTNQTSMYLCASHGGIRSGANVLTFGAGSRLTVL.

The chain combines TRBV9 with TRBJ2-5; 9 bases match TRBD2. Trimming took 0 bases from V and 4 from J; bases not matched to a gene: 7. CDR3 length: 16 amino acids. Germline V gene sequence: CDR1 SGDLS, CDR2 YYNGEE. The CDR3 DNA reads TGTGCCAGCAGCGTAGAAGCTAGCGGGATCGGAGAGACCCAGTACTTC. Translation: CASSVEASGIGETQYF. Full variable domain (rest looked up from reference TRBV9 and TRBJ2-5): DSGVTQTPKHLITATGQRVTLRCSPRSGDLSVYWYQQSLDQGLQFLIQYYNGEERAKGNILERFSAQQFPDLHSELNLSSLELGDSALYFCASSVEASGIGETQYFGPGTRLLVL.

The DNA for the CDR3 is TGTGCCAGCAGTTCACCAGGGTTTATAAATACGCAGTATTTT. Its translation is CASSSPGFINTQYF. This sequence joins TRBV27 and TRBJ2-3; TRBD1 might be the D (5 bases). With 4 bases removed from V and 7 bases from J, the gap between germline ends came to 15 bases. CDR1 is MNHEY and CDR2 is SMNVEV in the germline V gene (reference sequence). The CDR3 runs to 14 residues.

The V gene is TRBV7-3, the J gene TRBJ2-3; the match to TRBD2 covers 13 bases. The junction had 3 bases not matched to a gene; V was cut back by 5 bases and J by 1 base. The germline V gene has CDR1 SGHTA and CDR2 FQGTGA. The CDR3 sequence is 16 residues long. CDR3 loop: CASSPGTSGGTDTQYF. The CDR3 DNA reads TGTGCCAGCAGCCCCGGGACTAGCGGGGGCACAGATACGCAGTATTTT.

The chain has TRBV21-1 and TRBJ1-3. TRBV21-1 is a pseudogene segment. The CDR3 consists of 15 residues. The CDR3 protein is CASSKGGRTVDTIYF. The CDR3 bases are TGTGCCAGCAGCAAAGGAGGCAGAACTGTAGACACCATATATTTT.

The chain carries TRBV19 and TRBJ1-2, with D perhaps matching TRBD1 (6 bases). Trimming left V 10 bases short and J 5 bases short, with 14 bases between. This CDR3 is built from 12 residues. Germline lookup yields CDR1 LNHDA and CDR2 SQIVND (reference sequence). The CDR3 coding sequence is TGTGCCACCCGGACAGAGGTGTATGGCTACACCTTC. As protein: CATRTEVYGYTF.

The chain uses TRBV30 and TRBJ1-2, with 10 bases aligning to TRBD1. The CDR3 length is 16 residues. V gave up 2 bases and J gave up 5 bases; unmatched junction bases: 11. Looked up from germline, CDR1 is GTSNPN and CDR2 is SVGIG (reference sequence). For the CDR3, the DNA is TGTGCCTGGAGTCTGACAGGGGGCCGGATTCCTTATGGCTACACCTTC. Amino acid sequence: CAWSLTGGRIPYGYTF. Together with reference TRBV30 and TRBJ1-2, the CDR3 gives the full variable domain: SQTIHQWPATLVQPVGSPLSLECTVEGTSNPNLYWYRQAAGRGLQLLFYSVGIGQISSEVPQNLSASRPQDRQFILSSKKLLLSDSGFYLCAWSLTGGRIPYGYTFGSGTRLTVV.

J is TRBJ2-1 and V is TRBV6-2 or TRBV6-3, with TRBD2 matching 7 bases. This CDR3 is built from 16 residues. The germline V gene encodes CDR1 MNHEY and CDR2 SVGEGT. Unmatched junction bases numbered 9, after V lost 6 bases and J lost 1 base. DNA for the CDR3: TGTGCCAGCAGCCCAAATAGCGGGCAGTCCTACAATGAGCAGTTCTTC. It yields the protein CASSPNSGQSYNEQFF.

J is TRBJ2-3 and V is TRBV2; 8 bases fit TRBD1. Per the germline V gene, CDR1 is SNHLY and CDR2 is FYNNEI. V trimming: 9 bases; J trimming: 2 bases; junction bases outside the gene matches: 4. The length of the CDR3 is 13 residues. The CDR3 DNA reads as TGTGCCAGAACGACAGGGGCCACAGATACGCAGTATTTT. Protein sequence: CARTTGATDTQYF. Looking up the rest from reference TRBV2 and TRBJ2-3 gives the full variable domain: EPEVTQTPSHQVTQMGQEVILRCVPISNHLYFYWYRQILGQKVEFLVSFYNNEISEKSEIFDDQFSVERPDGSNFTLKIRSTKLEDSAMYFCARTTGATDTQYFGPGTRLTVL.

V usage is TRBV6-6 and J usage is TRBJ2-5; perhaps TRBD2 as D (7 bases). The ends were cut back, 3 bases at V and 3 bases at J, with 14 bases in the middle. The CDR3 is made up of 15 amino acids. CDR1 MNHNY and CDR2 SVGAGI come from the germline V gene (reference sequence). CDR3 bases: TGTGCCAGCAGTTATTCGGGGGGCGGTGAAGAGACCCAGTACTTC. This encodes CASSYSGGGEETQYF.

The chain joins TRBV20-1 to TRBJ1-2, with TRBD1 as a possible D gene (6 bases). Germline V gene sequence: CDR1 DFQATT, CDR2 SNEGSKA (reference sequence). This CDR3 is built from 11 residues. CDR3 bases: TGCAGATCAGGGGCGGGGGAAAGCTACACCTTC. This encodes CRSGAGESYTF.

This clone was detected once. The CDR3 loop is CARKGPGGETQYF. As DNA, the CDR3 is TGTGCCCGGAAGGGGCCAGGCGGAGAGACCCAGTACTTC. The chain couples TRBV30 to TRBJ2-5; D may be TRBD1 (5 bases). The V gene's germline CDR1 is GTSNPN and CDR2 SVGIG (reference sequence). V lost 8 bases, J lost 4 bases, and 17 bases lay in between. This CDR3 region has 13 residues.

This chain joins TRBV9 and TRBJ1-2; D gene uncertain. Germline V CDR1 and CDR2: SGDLS, YYNGEE. The CDR3 has 13 residues. The germline V and J ends were trimmed by 4 bases and 10 bases, with 17 bases remaining between them. The CDR3 region has the DNA TGTGCCAGCAGCCCTCCGGGTTCCAAATACTACACCTTC. Translated: CASSPPGSKYYTF.

The chain is built from TRBV7-2 and TRBJ2-3, with 10 bases that match TRBD2. The length of the CDR3 is 17 residues. The germline V gene encodes CDR1 SGHTA and CDR2 FQGNSA. The J segment lost 4 bases and the V segment lost 1 base, leaving 8 bases of the junction unmatched. The CDR3 DNA is TGTGCCAGCAGCTTAGTTCCCCTAGCGGGAGTATCAGATACGCAGTATTTT. Residues: CASSLVPLAGVSDTQYF.

This sequence joins TRBV25-1 and TRBJ2-1; 10 bases are shared with TRBD2. V lost 10 bases and J lost 8; bases outside the gene matches: 8. The CDR3 consists of 13 residues. CDR1 MGHDK and CDR2 SYGVNS come from the germline V gene. The CDR3 DNA reads as TGTGCCACAGTGGCTAGCGGGAGATATGAGCAGTTCTTC. Encoded protein: CATVASGRYEQFF.

This clone was seen a few times. The junction departs from the called germline gene at one end, perhaps through a read error. This sample includes further DNA sequences coding for the same CDR3. This chain connects TRBV7-7 to TRBJ2-1, with 11 positions matching TRBD2. This CDR3 comprises 16 residues. Germline lookup yields CDR1 SSHAT and CDR2 FNYEAQ (reference sequence). CDR3 DNA sequence: TGTGCTAGCAGCAGTACTAGCGGGAGCTCCTACAATGAGCAGTTCTTC. Amino acids: CASSSTSGSSYNEQFF.

The DNA for the CDR3 is TGTGCCAGTAGTACCGCAGTGGGGACAGGGTTCTACGAGCAGTACTTC. As protein: CASSTAVGTGFYEQYF. The rearrangement uses TRBV19 and TRBJ2-7; 9 bases map to TRBD1. The CDR3 loop spans 16 amino acids. Per germline, CDR1 LNHDA and CDR2 SQIVND (reference sequence). The V segment lost 4 bases and the J segment 3 bases; nucleotides outside the gene matches: 10.

The J gene is TRBJ1-5, the V gene TRBV5-6; the D is unclear. V lost 1 base to trimming and J lost 4 bases, with 6 bases between them. Germline assignment: CDR1 SGHDT and CDR2 YYEEEE. This CDR3 has 13 residues. The CDR3 here is CASSLRPNQPQHF. The CDR3 nucleotides read TGTGCCAGCAGCTTGCGTCCTAATCAGCCCCAGCATTTT.